A single sample gave rise to the 22 T cell receptor beta chains below, sequenced in a study of cytomegalovirus exposure and HLA in healthy donors. Libraries were prepared by immunoSEQ multiplex PCR; TCRdb keeps only in-frame clonotypes and omits some of them. The table includes approximately 170,000 clones, around 82% detected once. Input material: PBMCs. The origin of the receptors is a young man in good health and CMV-seropositive.

J is TRBJ2-1 and V is TRBV7-3; 8 nucleotides align to TRBD2. There are 14 residues in the CDR3. V gave up 6 bases and J gave up 10 bases; unmatched junction bases: 11. Per the germline V gene, CDR1 is SGHTA and CDR2 is FQGTGA. CDR3 DNA: TGTGCCAGCAGTACCGGGACTAGAAAATGGGAGCAGTTCTTC. This sequence encodes CASSTGTRKWEQFF.

This clone was counted a few times. This chain uses TRBV5-1 with TRBJ1-1, with 8 bases identical to TRBD1. The CDR3 covers 19 residues. The V segment lost 1 base and the J segment 1 base; nucleotides outside the gene matches: 15. The germline gives CDR1 SGHRS, CDR2 YFSETQ. The CDR3 loop is CASSLNFRQGRFKNTEAFF. The CDR3 DNA reads TGCGCCAGCAGCTTGAATTTTCGACAGGGGCGGTTCAAGAACACTGAAGCTTTCTTT. Complete variable domain (other parts from reference TRBV5-1 and TRBJ1-1): KAGVTQTPRYLIKTRGQQVTLSCSPISGHRSVSWYQQTPGQGLQFLFEYFSETQRNKGNFPGRFSGRQFSNSRSEMNVSTLELGDSALYLCASSLNFRQGRFKNTEAFFGQGTRLTVV.

Only one count was recorded for this clone. This chain joins TRBV6-4 and TRBJ2-1; the D gene is possibly TRBD2 (6 bases). This CDR3 spans 17 amino acids. V was pared by 6 bases and J by 0 bases, with 18 bases between. The germline V gene encodes CDR1 MRHNA and CDR2 SNTAGT. CDR3 sequence: CASSPRAAGSSYNEQFF. DNA for the CDR3: TGTGCCAGCAGCCCCCGAGCGGCGGGGAGCTCCTACAATGAGCAGTTCTTC.

The chain combines TRBV5-6 with TRBJ1-2; D uncertain. This CDR3 is built from 15 residues. V was clipped by 4 bases and J by 7 bases, with 20 bases between them. Germline loops: CDR1 SGHDT, CDR2 YYEEEE. The CDR3 DNA follows: TGTGCCAGCAGCGGATTCGGACGCCCGGAGGCTGGCTACACCTTC. Amino acid sequence: CASSGFGRPEAGYTF.

The chain couples TRBV7-6 to TRBJ2-1; TRBD1 matches 11 bases. CDR3 length: 15 residues. The V gene end was trimmed by 5 bases and the J gene end by 8 bases; junction bases not matched to a gene: 8. The V gene's germline CDR1 is SGHVS and CDR2 FNYEAQ. The CDR3 here is CASSLTGQGAHEQFF. In nucleotides, the CDR3 is TGTGCCAGCAGCCTAACTGGACAGGGGGCCCATGAGCAGTTCTTC.

The J gene is TRBJ2-7, the V gene TRBV7-6, with 7 bases identical to TRBD2. The J segment lost 7 bases and the V segment lost 0 bases, leaving 9 bases of the junction unmatched. The CDR3 covers 15 residues. Germline-derived CDR1 and CDR2 are SGHVS and FNYEAQ. The CDR3 DNA follows: TGTGCCAGCAGCTTAGCGGCGGGAGAAGGAAGGGAGCAGTACTTC. It codes for CASSLAAGEGREQYF.

The chain links TRBV9 to TRBJ2-6, with a tentative D call TRBD2 (6 bases). The CDR3 is made up of 19 amino acids. V lost 2 bases to trimming and J lost 0 bases, with 18 bases between them. Per germline, CDR1 SGDLS and CDR2 YYNGEE. The CDR3: CASSVRLDVGFSGANVLTF. The CDR3 nucleotides are TGTGCCAGCAGCGTGCGACTAGATGTGGGGTTCTCTGGGGCCAACGTCCTGACTTTC.

The chain couples TRBV9 to TRBJ2-7, with D tentatively TRBD1 (5 bases). The germline CDR1 and CDR2 sequences are SGDLS and YYNGEE. The V end lost 4 bases, the J end lost 0 bases, and 14 bases lay between the germline ends. This CDR3 is built from 15 residues. Written as DNA, the CDR3 is TGTGCCAGCAGCCCCCTGGCCGACAGCTCCTACGAGCAGTACTTC. It encodes CASSPLADSSYEQYF.

This clone was detected only once. The chain is built from TRBV6-5 and TRBJ2-1; TRBD1 is a possible D gene (5 bases). The length of the CDR3 is 11 residues. The germline gives CDR1 MNHEY, CDR2 SVGAGI. The V gene lost 4 bases and the J gene lost 13 bases, with 11 bases spanning the gap. The CDR3 coding sequence is TGTGCCAGCAGTTTCGGACATTTTCAGTTCTTC. Translating gives CASSFGHFQFF.

This clone was observed once. Compared with germline, one end of the junction differs, possibly owing to a read error. The gene calls are TRBV5-1 and TRBJ1-2; a weak D match, TRBD1 (6 bases). The CDR3 runs 13 residues. The V gene's germline CDR1 is SGHRS and CDR2 YFSETQ. The CDR3 loop is CASSVGGLGLNAF. The CDR3 DNA follows: TGCGCCAGCAGCGTGGGGGGGCTCGGCCTGAATGCCTTC. Supplemented by reference TRBV5-1 and TRBJ1-2, the full variable domain reads KAGVTQTPRYLIKTRGQQVTLSCSPISGHRSVSWYQQTPGQGLQFLFEYFSETQRNKGNFPGRFSGRQFSNSRSEMNVSTLELGDSALYLCASSVGGLGLNAFGSGTRLTVV.

V usage is TRBV9 and J usage is TRBJ2-7, with TRBD1 as a possible D gene (6 bases). V was clipped by 0 bases and J by 2 bases, with 6 bases between them. This CDR3 contains 13 residues. The germline CDR1 and CDR2 sequences are SGDLS and YYNGEE. The CDR3, as DNA: TGTGCCAGCAGCGTAGGGACAGCCTACGAGCAGTACTTC. It yields the protein CASSVGTAYEQYF.

The chain recombines TRBV15 with TRBJ1-2; no definite D call. Per germline, CDR1 LNHNV and CDR2 YYDKDF (reference sequence). The CDR3 runs to 14 residues. Trimming removed 0 bases from V and 6 bases from J, with 11 bases in between. As DNA, the CDR3 is TGTGCCACCAGCAGAGATGTCGGGGTGCATGGCTACACCTTC. Encoded protein: CATSRDVGVHGYTF.

V is TRBV9 and J is TRBJ2-3; TRBD1 matches 8 bases. The CDR3 spans 17 residues. Germline CDR1 reads SGDLS; CDR2 reads YYNGEE. Trimming took 0 bases from V and 1 from J; bases not matched to a gene: 7. The CDR3 spells CASSVAGAGGGTDTQYF. DNA for the CDR3: TGTGCCAGCAGCGTAGCTGGCGCAGGGGGCGGCACAGATACGCAGTATTTT.

The gene calls are TRBV4-1 and TRBJ2-1; 14 positions match TRBD2. The CDR3 length is 13 residues. V was pared by 10 bases and J by 10 bases, with 6 bases of the junction left unmatched. Germline CDR1 is MGHRA and CDR2 is YSYEKL. The CDR3 loop is CATGLAGGGEQFF. CDR3 bases: TGCGCCACAGGACTAGCGGGAGGCGGGGAGCAGTTCTTC.

This chain connects TRBV6-4 to TRBJ1-4; 8 nucleotides match TRBD1. Germline CDR1 reads MRHNA; CDR2 reads SNTAGT. CDR3 size: 17 residues. J was trimmed by 2 bases and V by 5 bases; bases with no gene match: 10. This CDR3 is CASSFDRGPLTNEKLFF. Here the CDR3 DNA reads TGTGCCAGCAGTTTCGACAGGGGACCCCTCACTAATGAAAAACTGTTTTTT.

This clone was counted only a few times. The chain employs TRBV11-2 and TRBJ2-7; D gene ambiguous. Germline V gene data show CDR1 as SGHAT and CDR2 as FQNNGV. The CDR3 is 12 residues long. Trimming left V 5 bases short and J 3 bases short, with 8 bases between. Here the CDR3 DNA reads TGTGCCAGCAGCCGAAGTAGCTACGAGCAGTACTTC. Residues: CASSRSSYEQYF.

V and J are TRBV25-1 and TRBJ1-5; 7 bases align to TRBD1. Trimming at V came to 4 bases and at J to 7 bases, leaving 4 bases not matched to a gene. Germline values: CDR1 MGHDK, CDR2 SYGVNS. The length of the CDR3 is 13 residues. The DNA for the CDR3 is TGTGCCAGCAGTGGAGGGGGCGGACAGCCCCAGCATTTT. Amino acid sequence: CASSGGGGQPQHF.

This clone was seen more than once but under ten times. The chain couples TRBV7-6 to TRBJ1-1; D possibly corresponds to TRBD1 (5 bases). Trimming cost V 3 bases and J 6 bases, with 14 bases left between them. Germline CDR1 SGHVS, CDR2 FNYEAQ. There are 14 residues in the CDR3. In DNA, the CDR3 is TGTGCCAGCAGCTTTGGGGAGGGGTACGCTGAAGCTTTCTTT. This sequence encodes CASSFGEGYAEAFF.

The chain uses TRBV7-6 and TRBJ2-5; 14 positions agree with TRBD2. The CDR3 is 15 residues long. V trimming: 5 bases; J trimming: 6 bases; junction bases outside the gene matches: 5. Germline V lookup: CDR1 SGHVS, CDR2 FNYEAQ. CDR3 sequence: CASSPGTSGSQTQYF. For the CDR3, the DNA is TGTGCCAGCAGCCCTGGGACTAGCGGGAGTCAGACCCAGTACTTC.

This clone was counted at least ten times. The V call is TRBV19, the J call TRBJ1-1, with TRBD1 matching over 7 bases. From germline, CDR1 is LNHDA and CDR2 SQIVND (reference sequence). The CDR3 covers 14 residues. V lost 9 bases and J lost 2; bases outside the gene matches: 9. CDR3 nucleotides: TGTGCCAGCCTAACGGGACAGACCAACACTGAAGCTTTCTTT. Translated, it gives CASLTGQTNTEAFF.

The table lists this clone with a few counts. The chain employs TRBV11-2 and TRBJ1-1; 9 positions match TRBD1. The trim removed 5 bases at V and 4 bases at J, leaving 8 bases unmatched. Germline V CDR1 and CDR2: SGHAT, FQNNGV. This CDR3 contains 15 residues. This CDR3 reads CASSPKRQGGTEAFF. CDR3 nucleotides: TGTGCCAGCAGCCCCAAAAGACAGGGGGGCACTGAAGCTTTCTTT.

The chain recombines TRBV13 with TRBJ2-3; 9 bases align to TRBD2. The trim removed 0 bases at V and 5 bases at J, leaving 12 bases unmatched. CDR3 length: 18 residues. Germline CDR1 is PRHDT and CDR2 is FYEKMQ (reference sequence). The CDR3 nucleotides are TGTGCCAGCAGCTTAGGCCCCTTCGTAGCGGGAGAAGGAGATACGCAGTATTTT. Amino acid sequence: CASSLGPFVAGEGDTQYF.